This T cell receptor beta chain appears in the sequencing data of a study of T cell responses to AZD1222 COVID-19 vaccine. At the level of the study: The analysis combined second doses at about 4 or about 12 weeks. Overall study results and limits: Seropositive status at baseline applied to only a handful of AZD1222 recipients. Vaccine-associated CD4 TCRs spanned spike, dominant at 160-218 and 743-854.

This CDR3 spans 13 amino acids. CDR1 and CDR2 from the germline V gene are SGDLS and YYNGEE. V lost 0 bases and J 7 bases, leaving 5 bases between the germline ends. Only in-frame clones appear in the TCRdb table, and some are missing; sequencing was by immunoSEQ multiplex PCR. The sample carries 150,000 to 200,000 clones, approximately 91% recorded once. With regard to this clone: Its antigen is undetermined.

Here the sequenced sample was peripheral blood, taken on day 0 of AZD1222 vaccination. The source is an adult in good health. V gene TRBV9 combines with J gene TRBJ1-6; D is uncertain. CDR3 nucleotide sequence: TGTGCCAGCAGCGTAGAGACGAATTCACCCCTCCACTTT. Translating it yields CASSVETNSPLHF. The complete variable domain, with remaining parts taken from reference TRBV9 and TRBJ1-6, reads DSGVTQTPKHLITATGQRVTLRCSPRSGDLSVYWYQQSLDQGLQFLIQYYNGEERAKGNILERFSAQQFPDLHSELNLSSLELGDSALYFCASSVETNSPLHFGNGTRLTVT.